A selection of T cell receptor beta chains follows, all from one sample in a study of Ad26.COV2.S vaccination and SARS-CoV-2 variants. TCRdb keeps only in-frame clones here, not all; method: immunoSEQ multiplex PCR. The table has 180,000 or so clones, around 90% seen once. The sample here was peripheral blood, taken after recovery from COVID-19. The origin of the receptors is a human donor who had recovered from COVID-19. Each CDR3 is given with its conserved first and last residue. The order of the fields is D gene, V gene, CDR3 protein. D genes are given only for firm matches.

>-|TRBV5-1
CASSLDTSSYNEQFF
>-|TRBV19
CASSIREAGNTIYF
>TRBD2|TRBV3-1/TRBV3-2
CASSPLAGAQYF
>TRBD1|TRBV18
CASSLQGAGQGSQYF
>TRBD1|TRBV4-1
CASSQRGVQGTGELFF
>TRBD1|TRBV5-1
CASSLRTGVTGELFF
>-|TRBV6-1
CASSEVNREGREQYF
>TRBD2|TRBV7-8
CASSLRLAGVDEQYF
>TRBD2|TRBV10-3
CAISETRGGVKETQYF
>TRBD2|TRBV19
CASSILGLAGDEQYF
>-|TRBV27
CASSLSDTVPSYEQYF
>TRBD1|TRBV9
CASSAAGTESYEQYF
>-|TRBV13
CASSSTGRLRETQYF
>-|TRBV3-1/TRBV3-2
CASSQSGAYNSPLHF
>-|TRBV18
CASSPQTSRSNEQFF
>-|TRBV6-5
CASGERGYEQYF
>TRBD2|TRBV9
CASSIRGGPRTYNEQFF
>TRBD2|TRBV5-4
CASSLPTSGRSTDTQYF
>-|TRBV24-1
CATSDRFYEQYF
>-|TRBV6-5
CASSYQGATDTQYF
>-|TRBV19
CASSIDEDVDSPLHF
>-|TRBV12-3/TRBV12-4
CASSLEAYEQYF